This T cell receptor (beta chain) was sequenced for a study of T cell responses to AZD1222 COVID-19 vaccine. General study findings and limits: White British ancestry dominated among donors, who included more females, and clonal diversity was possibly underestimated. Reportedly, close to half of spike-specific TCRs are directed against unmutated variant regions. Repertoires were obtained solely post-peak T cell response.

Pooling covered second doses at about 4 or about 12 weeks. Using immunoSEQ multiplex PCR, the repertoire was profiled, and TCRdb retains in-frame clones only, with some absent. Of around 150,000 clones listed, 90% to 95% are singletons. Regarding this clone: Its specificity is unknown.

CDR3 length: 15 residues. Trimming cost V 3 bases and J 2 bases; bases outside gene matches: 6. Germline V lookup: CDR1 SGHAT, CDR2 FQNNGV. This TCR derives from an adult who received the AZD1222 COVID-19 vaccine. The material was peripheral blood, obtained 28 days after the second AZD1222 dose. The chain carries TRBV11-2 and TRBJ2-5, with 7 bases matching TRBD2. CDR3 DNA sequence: TGTGCCAGCAGCTTTCTCCGCGGGGGTCAAGAGACCCAGTACTTC. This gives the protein CASSFLRGGQETQYF.